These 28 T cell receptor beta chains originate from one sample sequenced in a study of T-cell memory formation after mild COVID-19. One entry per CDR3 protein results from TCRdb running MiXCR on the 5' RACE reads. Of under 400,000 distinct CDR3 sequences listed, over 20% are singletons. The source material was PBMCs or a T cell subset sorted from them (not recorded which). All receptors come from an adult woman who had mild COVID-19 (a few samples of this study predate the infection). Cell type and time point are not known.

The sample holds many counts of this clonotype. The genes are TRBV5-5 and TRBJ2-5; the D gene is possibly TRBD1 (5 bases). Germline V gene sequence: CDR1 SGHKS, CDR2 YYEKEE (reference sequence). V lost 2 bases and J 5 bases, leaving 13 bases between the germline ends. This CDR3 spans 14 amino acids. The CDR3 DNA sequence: TGTGCCAGCAGCTTCAAGGGGCGTCAGGAGACCCAGTACTTC. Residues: CASSFKGRQETQYF.

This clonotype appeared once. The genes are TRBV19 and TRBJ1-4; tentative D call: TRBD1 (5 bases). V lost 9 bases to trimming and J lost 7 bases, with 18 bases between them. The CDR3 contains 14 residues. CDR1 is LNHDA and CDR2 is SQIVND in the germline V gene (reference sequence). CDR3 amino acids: CASTSGTWGEKLFF. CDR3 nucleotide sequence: TGTGCCAGCACCTCCGGGACCTGGGGTGAAAAACTGTTTTTT.

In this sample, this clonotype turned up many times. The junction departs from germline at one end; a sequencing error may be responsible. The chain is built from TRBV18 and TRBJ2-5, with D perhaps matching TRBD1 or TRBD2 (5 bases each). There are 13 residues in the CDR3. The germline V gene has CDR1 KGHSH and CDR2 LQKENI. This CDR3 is CASSPGRQETQYF. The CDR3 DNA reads TGCGCCAGCAGCCCGGGACGTCAAGAGACCCAGTACTTC.

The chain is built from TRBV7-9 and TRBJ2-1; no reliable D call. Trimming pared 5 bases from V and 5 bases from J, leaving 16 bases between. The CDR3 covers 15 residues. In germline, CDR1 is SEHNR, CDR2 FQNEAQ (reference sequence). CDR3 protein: CASSQMRLAHNEQFF. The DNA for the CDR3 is TGTGCCAGCAGCCAAATGAGACTGGCCCACAATGAGCAGTTCTTC. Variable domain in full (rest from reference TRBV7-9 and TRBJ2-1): DTGVSQNPRHKITKRGQNVTFRCDPISEHNRLYWYRQTLGQGPEFLTYFQNEAQLEKSRLLSDRFSAERPKGSFSTLEIQRTEQGDSAMYLCASSQMRLAHNEQFFGPGTRLTVL.

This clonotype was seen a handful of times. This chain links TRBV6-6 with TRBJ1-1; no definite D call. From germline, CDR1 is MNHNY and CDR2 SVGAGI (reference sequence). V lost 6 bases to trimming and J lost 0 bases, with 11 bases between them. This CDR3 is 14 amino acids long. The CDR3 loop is CASRYRELNTEAFF. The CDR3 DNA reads TGTGCCAGCAGATACCGGGAGTTGAACACTGAAGCTTTCTTT.

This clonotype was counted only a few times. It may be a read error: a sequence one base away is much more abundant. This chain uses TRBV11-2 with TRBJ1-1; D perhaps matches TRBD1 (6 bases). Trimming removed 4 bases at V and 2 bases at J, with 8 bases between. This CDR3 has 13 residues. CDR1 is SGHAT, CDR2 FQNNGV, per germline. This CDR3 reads CASSSGHNTEAFF. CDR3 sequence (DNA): TGTGCCAGCAGCTCGGGACATAACACTGAAGCTTTCTTT.

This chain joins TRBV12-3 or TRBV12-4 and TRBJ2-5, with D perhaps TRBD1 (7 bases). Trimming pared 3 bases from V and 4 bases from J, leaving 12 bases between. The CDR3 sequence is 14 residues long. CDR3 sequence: CASSFRGRGETQYF. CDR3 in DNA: TGTGCCAGCAGTTTTAGGGGGCGGGGAGAGACCCAGTACTTC.

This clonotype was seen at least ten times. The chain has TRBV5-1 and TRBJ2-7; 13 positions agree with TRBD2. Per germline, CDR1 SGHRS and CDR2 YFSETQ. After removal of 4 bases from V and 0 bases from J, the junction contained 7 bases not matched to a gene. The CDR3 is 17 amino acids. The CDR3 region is CASSGVGTSGASYEQYF. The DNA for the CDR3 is TGCGCCAGCAGCGGGGTCGGGACTAGCGGGGCCTCCTACGAGCAGTACTTC.

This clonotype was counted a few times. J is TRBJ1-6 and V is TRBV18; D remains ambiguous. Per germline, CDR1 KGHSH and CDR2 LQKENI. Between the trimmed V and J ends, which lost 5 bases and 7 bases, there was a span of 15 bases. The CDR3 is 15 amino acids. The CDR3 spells CASSADGTGNSPLHF. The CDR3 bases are TGTGCCAGCTCAGCGGACGGAACGGGGAATTCACCCCTCCACTTT. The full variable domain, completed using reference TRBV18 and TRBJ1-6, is NAGVMQNPRHLVRRRGQEARLRCSPMKGHSHVYWYRQLPEEGLKFMVYLQKENIIDESGMPKERFSAEFPKEGPSILRIQQVVRGDSAAYFCASSADGTGNSPLHFGNGTRLTVT.

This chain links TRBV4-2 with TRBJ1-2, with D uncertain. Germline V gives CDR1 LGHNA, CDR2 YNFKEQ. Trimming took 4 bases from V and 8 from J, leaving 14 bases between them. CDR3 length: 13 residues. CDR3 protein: CASSPGTAKGYTF. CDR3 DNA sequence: TGTGCCAGCAGCCCGGGAACCGCTAAGGGCTACACCTTC.

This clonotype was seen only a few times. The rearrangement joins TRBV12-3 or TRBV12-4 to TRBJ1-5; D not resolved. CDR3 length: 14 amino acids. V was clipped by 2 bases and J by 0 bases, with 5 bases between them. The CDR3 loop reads CASSLLYSNQPQHF. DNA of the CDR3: TGTGCCAGCAGTTTACTTTATAGCAATCAGCCCCAGCATTTT.

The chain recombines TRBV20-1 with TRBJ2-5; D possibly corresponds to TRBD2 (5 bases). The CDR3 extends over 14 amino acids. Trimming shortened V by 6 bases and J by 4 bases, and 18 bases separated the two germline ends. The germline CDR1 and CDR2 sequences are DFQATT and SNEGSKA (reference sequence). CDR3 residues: CSALNGVWGETQYF. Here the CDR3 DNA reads TGCAGTGCACTGAACGGGGTTTGGGGAGAGACCCAGTACTTC.

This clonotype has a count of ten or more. The CDR3: CASSPGRNYGYTF. CDR3 nucleotide sequence: TGTGCCAGCAGTCCGGGACGGAACTATGGCTACACCTTC. The chain uses TRBV12-3 or TRBV12-4 and TRBJ1-2; perhaps TRBD1 as D (5 bases). V gave up 5 bases and J gave up 2 bases, with 9 bases separating them. The CDR3 consists of 13 residues.

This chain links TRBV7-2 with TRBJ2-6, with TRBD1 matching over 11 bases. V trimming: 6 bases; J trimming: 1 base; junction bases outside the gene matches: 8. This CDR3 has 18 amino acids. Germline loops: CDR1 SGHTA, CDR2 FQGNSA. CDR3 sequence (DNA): TGTGCCAGCAGTCTAGGGACAGGGGGATTATCTGGGGCCAACGTCCTGACTTTC. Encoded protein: CASSLGTGGLSGANVLTF.

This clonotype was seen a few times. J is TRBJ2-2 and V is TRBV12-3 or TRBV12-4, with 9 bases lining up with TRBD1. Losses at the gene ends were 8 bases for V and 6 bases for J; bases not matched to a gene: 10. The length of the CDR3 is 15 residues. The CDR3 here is CASVTGTGIPGELFF. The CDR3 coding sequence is TGTGCCAGCGTTACCGGGACAGGGATACCCGGGGAGCTGTTTTTT.

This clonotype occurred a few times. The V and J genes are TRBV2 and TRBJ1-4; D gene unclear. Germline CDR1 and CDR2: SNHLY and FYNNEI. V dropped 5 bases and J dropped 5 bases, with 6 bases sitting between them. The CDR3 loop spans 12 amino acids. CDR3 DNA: TGTGCCAGCAGTATGGGAAATGAAAAACTGTTTTTT. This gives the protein CASSMGNEKLFF. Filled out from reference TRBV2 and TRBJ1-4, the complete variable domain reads EPEVTQTPSHQVTQMGQEVILRCVPISNHLYFYWYRQILGQKVEFLVSFYNNEISEKSEIFDDQFSVERPDGSNFTLKIRSTKLEDSAMYFCASSMGNEKLFFGSGTQLSVL.

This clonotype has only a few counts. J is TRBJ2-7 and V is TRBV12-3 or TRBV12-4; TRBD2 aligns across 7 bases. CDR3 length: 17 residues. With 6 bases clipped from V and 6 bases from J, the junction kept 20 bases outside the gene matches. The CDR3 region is CASSPPHPGLVALEQYF. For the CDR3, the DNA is TGTGCCAGCAGCCCCCCACACCCCGGACTAGTAGCACTCGAGCAGTACTTC.

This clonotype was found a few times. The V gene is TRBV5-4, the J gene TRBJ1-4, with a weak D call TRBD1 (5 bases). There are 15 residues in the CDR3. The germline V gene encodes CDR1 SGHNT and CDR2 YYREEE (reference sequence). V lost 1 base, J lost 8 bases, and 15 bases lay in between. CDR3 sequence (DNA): TGTGCCAGCAGCTTGAGTGTGTTCCAGGGAGAAAAACTGTTTTTT. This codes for CASSLSVFQGEKLFF.

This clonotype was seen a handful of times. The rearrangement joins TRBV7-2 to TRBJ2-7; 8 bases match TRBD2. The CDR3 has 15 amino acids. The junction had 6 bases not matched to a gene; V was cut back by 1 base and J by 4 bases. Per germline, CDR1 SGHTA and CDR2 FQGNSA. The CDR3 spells CASSLESGSGYEQYF. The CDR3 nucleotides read TGTGCCAGCAGCTTAGAGAGCGGGAGTGGGTACGAGCAGTACTTC.

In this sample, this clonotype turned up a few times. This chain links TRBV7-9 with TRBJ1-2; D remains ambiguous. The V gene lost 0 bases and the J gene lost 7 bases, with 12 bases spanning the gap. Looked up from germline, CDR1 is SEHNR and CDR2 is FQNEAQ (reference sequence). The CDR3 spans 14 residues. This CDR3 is CASSLAPQPGGYTF. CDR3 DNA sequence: TGTGCCAGCAGCTTAGCGCCCCAGCCCGGTGGCTACACCTTC.

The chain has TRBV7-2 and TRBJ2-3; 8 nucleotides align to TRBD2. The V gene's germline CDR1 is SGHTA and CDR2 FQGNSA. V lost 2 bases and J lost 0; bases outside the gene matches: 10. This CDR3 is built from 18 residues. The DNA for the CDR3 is TGTGCCAGCAGCTTAAGTTGGGCAGCGGGGGCTAGCACAGATACGCAGTATTTT. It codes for CASSLSWAAGASTDTQYF.

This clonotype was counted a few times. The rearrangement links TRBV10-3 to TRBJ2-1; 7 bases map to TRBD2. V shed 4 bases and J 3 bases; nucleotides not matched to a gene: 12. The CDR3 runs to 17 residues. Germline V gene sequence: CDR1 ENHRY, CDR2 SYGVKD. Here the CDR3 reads CAISGWSAGENYNEQFF. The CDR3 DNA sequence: TGTGCCATCAGTGGATGGAGTGCGGGGGAGAACTACAATGAGCAGTTCTTC.

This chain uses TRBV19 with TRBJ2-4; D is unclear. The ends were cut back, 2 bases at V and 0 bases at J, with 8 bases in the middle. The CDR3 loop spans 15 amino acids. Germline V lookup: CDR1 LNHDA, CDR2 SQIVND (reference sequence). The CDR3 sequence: CASSISALAKNIQYF. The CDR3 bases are TGTGCCAGTAGTATATCTGCCCTAGCCAAAAACATTCAGTACTTC.

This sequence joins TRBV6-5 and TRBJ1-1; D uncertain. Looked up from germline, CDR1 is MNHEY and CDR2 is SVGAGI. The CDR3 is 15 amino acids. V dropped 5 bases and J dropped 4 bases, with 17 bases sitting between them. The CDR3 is CASSLDTPRSTEAFF. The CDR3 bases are TGTGCCAGCAGTCTAGATACCCCGAGGAGCACTGAAGCTTTCTTT.

CDR3 protein: CASSQVISNLNTEAFF. The CDR3 coding sequence is TGTGCCAGCAGCCAAGTTATTAGTAATCTGAACACTGAAGCTTTCTTT. This sequence joins TRBV14 and TRBJ1-1, with D uncertain. This CDR3 is built from 16 residues. Germline V gives CDR1 SGHDN, CDR2 FVKESK. V lost 1 base, J lost 0 bases, and 12 bases lay in between.

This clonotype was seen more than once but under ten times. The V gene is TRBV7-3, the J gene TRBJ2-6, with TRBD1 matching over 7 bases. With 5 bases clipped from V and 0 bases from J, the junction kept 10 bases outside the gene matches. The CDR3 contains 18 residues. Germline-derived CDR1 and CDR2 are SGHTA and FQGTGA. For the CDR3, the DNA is TGTGCCAGCAGCCCTAACGGGGACAGTCGCTCTGGGGCCAACGTCCTGACTTTC. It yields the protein CASSPNGDSRSGANVLTF.

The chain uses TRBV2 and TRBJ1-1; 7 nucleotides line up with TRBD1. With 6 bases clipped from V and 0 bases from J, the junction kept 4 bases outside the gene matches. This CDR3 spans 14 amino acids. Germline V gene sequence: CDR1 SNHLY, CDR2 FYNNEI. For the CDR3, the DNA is TGTGCCAGCAGGGGACAGACCATGAACACTGAAGCTTTCTTT. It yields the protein CASRGQTMNTEAFF. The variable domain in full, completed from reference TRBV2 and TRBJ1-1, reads EPEVTQTPSHQVTQMGQEVILRCVPISNHLYFYWYRQILGQKVEFLVSFYNNEISEKSEIFDDQFSVERPDGSNFTLKIRSTKLEDSAMYFCASRGQTMNTEAFFGQGTRLTVV.

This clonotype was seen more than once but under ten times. DNA for the CDR3: TGTGCCAGCAGTAGGACAGGGGCCTCCCCCTATGGCTACACCTTC. Translated, it gives CASSRTGASPYGYTF. This chain links TRBV27 with TRBJ1-2; 9 bases are shared with TRBD1. Trimming cost V 5 bases and J 4 bases; bases outside gene matches: 8. The CDR3 sequence is 15 residues long. The germline V gene has CDR1 MNHEY and CDR2 SMNVEV (reference sequence).